The clone carrying this T cell receptor beta chain appeared a single time. Original processing methods: Reference gene primers were amplified, and this amplification served to estimate nucleated cell counts. Sequencing was performed with immunoSEQ multiplex PCR; in TCRdb, only in-frame clones are kept and a portion is missing. V, J and clone size are those of that table, while D and trimming were read from the DNA. The sample carries approximately 200,000 clones, roughly four fifths recorded once. V was clipped by 2 bases and J by 0 bases, with 11 bases between them. Looked up from germline, CDR1 is SGHDT and CDR2 is YYEEEE. CDR3 size: 15 residues. The data are from a study of blood T cell repertoires in COVID-19. Study-wide context: Donors in the United States, Italy and Spain gave samples during acute or convalescent COVID-19. T cells, B-cell-depleted T cells, or PBMCs provided the cDNA or gDNA that served as material.

Enrollees, about 18 to 90 years old, lived in 24 US areas. The sequence was collected from a woman in her 40s with acute COVID-19. The chain uses TRBV5-6 and TRBJ1-2; D unclear. Sequencing was done on a sample of PBMCs or T cells enriched from blood (not recorded which). This CDR3 reads CASSFEGGSNYGYTF. CDR3 bases: TGTGCCAGCAGCTTCGAGGGAGGCTCTAACTATGGCTACACCTTC.